One and the same sample provided the 23 T cell receptor beta chains below, sequenced in a study of T-cell memory formation after mild COVID-19 (dated by TCRdb to 2020 to 2022). The library was generated by 5' RACE. Sequencing instrument: Illumina NovaSeq 6000. TCRdb cleaned the public reads at Q25 with fastp, built clones with MiXCR and kept in-frame beta chains. Each record represents a unique CDR3 protein, reported with the most common genes and DNA among its rows. Counted in this sample were 300,000 to 350,000 distinct CDR3 sequences; more than 13% of them appeared once. In total, the top ten clones hold over 20% of the sample. The sample was PBMCs or a T cell subset sorted from them (not recorded which). The receptors stem from a man aged 18-30 years who had mild COVID-19 (a few samples of this study predate the infection). The sample titles of this study are shuffled in the database, so cell type and time point are left out; the donor was told from shared clones.

This clonotype was seen a few times. The rearrangement uses TRBV5-1 and TRBJ2-3; D might be TRBD1 or TRBD2, each matching 5 bases. Germline V gives CDR1 SGHRS, CDR2 YFSETQ. Trimming shortened V by 9 bases and J by 0 bases, and 20 bases separated the two germline ends. This CDR3 is built from 16 residues. The CDR3 DNA follows: TGCGCCACCCGGACCCTGGGACCGGGGAGCACAGATACGCAGTATTTT. Translated: CATRTLGPGSTDTQYF.

At least ten counts were recorded for this clonotype. V usage is TRBV4-2 and J usage is TRBJ2-3, with 8 bases fitting TRBD2. Per germline, CDR1 LGHNA and CDR2 YNFKEQ. Trimming cost V 5 bases and J 2 bases; bases outside gene matches: 12. The CDR3 covers 17 residues. CDR3 coding DNA: TGTGCCAGCAGCACCCGAAGCGGGAGACTTTTCACAGATACGCAGTATTTT. Translating it yields CASSTRSGRLFTDTQYF.

This clonotype appeared many times. This chain links TRBV5-1 with TRBJ1-3; D is unclear. V was pared by 0 bases and J by 0 bases, with 10 bases between. From germline, CDR1 is SGHRS and CDR2 YFSETQ. This CDR3 is built from 16 residues. The CDR3 loop reads CASSLGADFSGNTIYF. The CDR3 DNA sequence: TGCGCCAGCAGCTTGGGGGCTGACTTCTCTGGAAACACCATATATTTT.

In this sample, this clonotype turned up a few times. This chain connects TRBV7-2 to TRBJ1-6; 7 bases align to TRBD1. The CDR3 loop spans 15 amino acids. The V segment lost 5 bases and the J segment 7 bases; nucleotides outside the gene matches: 8. The V gene's germline CDR1 is SGHTA and CDR2 FQGNSA. In DNA form, the CDR3 reads TGTGCCAGCAGCCGAGGGACAGCGACGAATTCACCCCTCCACTTT. Translated, it gives CASSRGTATNSPLHF.

In its sample, this clonotype was seen a few times. The chain combines TRBV15 with TRBJ2-7; 8 bases fit TRBD2. The germline V gene has CDR1 LNHNV and CDR2 YYDKDF (reference sequence). The CDR3 covers 15 residues. V lost 4 bases to trimming and J lost 2 bases; unmatched junction nucleotides: 7. For the CDR3, the DNA is TGTGCCACCAGCACAGAAGCGGGGGTAACCTACGAGCAGTACTTC. Its translation: CATSTEAGVTYEQYF.

The V gene is TRBV11-2, the J gene TRBJ1-2; 7 nucleotides match TRBD1. The ends lost 2 bases at V and 9 bases at J; junction bases unmatched: 6. The CDR3 is made up of 13 amino acids. Per the germline V gene, CDR1 is SGHAT and CDR2 is FQNNGV. CDR3 nucleotide sequence: TGTGCCAGCAGCTTAAGGGGGACAGTCAGCTACACCTTC. The encoded protein is CASSLRGTVSYTF.

In its sample, this clonotype was seen a few times. V and J are TRBV10-2 and TRBJ2-2; unclear D gene. Germline V gene sequence: CDR1 WSHSY, CDR2 SAAADI. V was cut by 1 base and J by 3 bases, with 0 bases left in between. This CDR3 has 12 residues. The CDR3 sequence is CASSEYTGELFF. The CDR3 DNA is TGCGCCAGCAGTGAGTACACCGGGGAGCTGTTTTTT.

In this sample, this clonotype turned up many times. The J gene is TRBJ2-1, the V gene TRBV7-9; 9 bases match TRBD1. CDR1 and CDR2 (germline): SEHNR, FQNEAQ (reference sequence). The length of the CDR3 is 17 residues. The trim removed 2 bases at V and 5 bases at J, leaving 10 bases unmatched. CDR3 loop: CASSLLAGTGYHNEQFF. The DNA for the CDR3 is TGTGCCAGCAGCTTATTAGCCGGGACAGGGTACCACAATGAGCAGTTCTTC. The full variable domain, its missing parts supplied by reference TRBV7-9 and TRBJ2-1, is DTGVSQNPRHKITKRGQNVTFRCDPISEHNRLYWYRQTLGQGPEFLTYFQNEAQLEKSRLLSDRFSAERPKGSFSTLEIQRTEQGDSAMYLCASSLLAGTGYHNEQFFGPGTRLTVL.

The V and J genes are TRBV5-4 and TRBJ1-2; TRBD1 agrees at 8 bases. The trim removed 4 bases at V and 0 bases at J, leaving 8 bases unmatched. The CDR3 contains 16 residues. Germline V gene lookup returns CDR1 SGHNT and CDR2 YYREEE (reference sequence). The DNA of the CDR3 is TGTGCCAGCAGCACGGGACAGGCCCTTCCTAACTATGGCTACACCTTC. This sequence encodes CASSTGQALPNYGYTF.

This clonotype was recorded many times. This chain joins TRBV4-3 and TRBJ2-2, with D possibly being TRBD2 (6 bases). Trimming took off 11 bases at V and 4 bases at J, with 8 bases between the two ends. The CDR3 contains 11 residues. The germline V gene encodes CDR1 LGHNA and CDR2 YSLEER. CDR3 amino acids: CAAGSTGELFF. CDR3 DNA sequence: TGCGCCGCGGGGTCCACCGGGGAGCTGTTTTTT.

This clonotype appeared a few times. The chain has TRBV5-1 and TRBJ1-1; D is unclear. Germline V gives CDR1 SGHRS, CDR2 YFSETQ. CDR3 length equals 14 residues. Trimming removed 3 bases at V and 6 bases at J, with 15 bases between. The CDR3 sequence is CASSSGPGGAEAFF. The CDR3 DNA reads as TGCGCCAGCAGCTCAGGACCGGGTGGGGCTGAAGCTTTCTTT.

The rearrangement joins TRBV6-2 or TRBV6-3 to TRBJ2-5; 7 bases line up with TRBD2. This CDR3 contains 16 residues. Germline loops: CDR1 MNHEY, CDR2 SVGEGT. Trimming took 6 bases from V and 5 from J; bases not matched to a gene: 15. This chain's CDR3 is CASSLGLGFKWETQYF. As DNA, the CDR3 is TGTGCCAGCAGCCTCGGACTAGGGTTTAAGTGGGAGACCCAGTACTTC.

This clonotype was observed a handful of times. The V gene is TRBV24-1, the J gene TRBJ2-1; TRBD2 agrees at 11 bases. The CDR3 runs to 16 residues. V lost 2 bases to trimming and J lost 1 base; unmatched junction nucleotides: 0. Germline V gene lookup returns CDR1 KGHDR and CDR2 SFDVKD. The CDR3 DNA follows: TGTGCCACCAGTGATTCTAGCGGGGGGTCCTACAATGAGCAGTTCTTC. Protein sequence: CATSDSSGGSYNEQFF.

This clonotype appeared a few times. V and J are TRBV6-5 and TRBJ2-2; weak D call: TRBD1 (5 bases). Trimming shortened V by 2 bases and J by 7 bases, and 20 bases separated the two germline ends. Germline CDR1 is MNHEY and CDR2 is SVGAGI. The CDR3 consists of 17 residues. CDR3 nucleotides: TGTGCCAGCAGTTACCGAATACCATGGACACCCTACGGGGAGCTGTTTTTT. Its translation is CASSYRIPWTPYGELFF.

This clonotype turned up a few times. The V gene is TRBV20-1, the J gene TRBJ2-3; no reliable D call. The germline gives CDR1 DFQATT, CDR2 SNEGSKA (reference sequence). The CDR3 totals 15 residues. V was cut by 3 bases and J by 0 bases, with 13 bases left in between. DNA for the CDR3: TGCAGTGCTAGGGATCGGGTTACTAGCACAGATACGCAGTATTTT. Its protein product is CSARDRVTSTDTQYF.

This clonotype was found a few times. The DNA for the CDR3 is TGTGCCAGCCCTGACAGGGCCACCCAGTTCTTC. Translated, it gives CASPDRATQFF. The V call is TRBV2, the J call TRBJ2-1, with 7 bases matching TRBD1. This CDR3 has 11 residues. Germline-derived CDR1 and CDR2 are SNHLY and FYNNEI. The V and J ends lost 8 bases and 13 bases, in that order; junction bases with no gene match: 8.

The sample holds a few counts of this clonotype. The chain links TRBV6-2 or TRBV6-3 to TRBJ2-5, with 7 bases matching TRBD1. CDR3 length equals 14 residues. Looked up from germline, CDR1 is MNHEY and CDR2 is SVGEGT. V was pared by 5 bases and J by 4 bases, with 7 bases of the junction left unmatched. CDR3 amino acids: CASSEVTGLETQYF. In DNA, the CDR3 is TGTGCCAGCAGTGAAGTGACAGGGCTAGAGACCCAGTACTTC.

This clonotype was seen only a few times. The chain carries TRBV20-1 and TRBJ2-7; D not resolved. Trimming took 0 bases from V and 3 from J, leaving 12 bases between them. The CDR3 extends over 14 amino acids. Germline V CDR1 and CDR2: DFQATT, SNEGSKA (reference sequence). The CDR3 loop is CSARESFGGYEQYF. CDR3 nucleotides: TGCAGTGCTAGAGAGTCTTTCGGTGGCTACGAGCAGTACTTC.

This clonotype was counted a few times. The chain links TRBV4-1 to TRBJ2-6, with a weak D call TRBD2 (7 bases). With 0 bases removed from V and 2 bases from J, the gap between germline ends came to 14 bases. Germline-derived CDR1 and CDR2 are MGHRA and YSYEKL. The length of the CDR3 is 18 residues. The CDR3 spells CASSQEGGGGAGANVLTF. For the CDR3, the DNA is TGCGCCAGCAGCCAAGAAGGGGGGGGAGGCGCTGGGGCCAACGTCCTGACTTTC.

The chain joins TRBV7-9 to TRBJ2-1, with a tentative D call TRBD2 (6 bases). The CDR3 extends over 16 amino acids. CDR1 is SEHNR and CDR2 is FQNEAQ in the germline V gene (reference sequence). Trimming removed 5 bases at V and 5 bases at J, with 19 bases between. CDR3 sequence (DNA): TGTGCCAGCAGCCCCCAGGAGGGACCCCTGCACAATGAGCAGTTCTTC. It specifies CASSPQEGPLHNEQFF.

This clonotype was found a few times. The chain is built from TRBV12-3 or TRBV12-4 and TRBJ2-2; 12 nucleotides line up with TRBD2. J lost 5 bases, V lost 3 bases, and 7 bases had no gene match. The CDR3 loop spans 17 amino acids. CDR3 loop: CASSFQPSGGATGELFF. The CDR3 DNA sequence: TGTGCCAGCAGTTTCCAGCCTAGCGGGGGGGCGACCGGGGAGCTGTTTTTT.

V and J are TRBV12-3 or TRBV12-4 and TRBJ2-7, with D possibly being TRBD1 or TRBD2 (5 bases each). The CDR3 runs 13 residues. Trimming removed 5 bases at V and 5 bases at J, with 13 bases between. CDR3 nucleotide sequence: TGTGCCAGCAGTCCGGGACGCCGGGACGAGCAGTACTTC. It is translated as CASSPGRRDEQYF.

This clonotype was counted ten times or more. V gene TRBV30 combines with J gene TRBJ2-5; the D gene could be TRBD1 or TRBD2 (5 bases each). Trimming left V 3 bases short and J 5 bases short, with 22 bases between. The germline V gene encodes CDR1 GTSNPN and CDR2 SVGIG (reference sequence). The CDR3 consists of 16 residues. Here the CDR3 DNA reads TGTGCCTGGAGGAGTCTCGGGGCCATCGTATACGAGACCCAGTACTTC. Its translation is CAWRSLGAIVYETQYF.